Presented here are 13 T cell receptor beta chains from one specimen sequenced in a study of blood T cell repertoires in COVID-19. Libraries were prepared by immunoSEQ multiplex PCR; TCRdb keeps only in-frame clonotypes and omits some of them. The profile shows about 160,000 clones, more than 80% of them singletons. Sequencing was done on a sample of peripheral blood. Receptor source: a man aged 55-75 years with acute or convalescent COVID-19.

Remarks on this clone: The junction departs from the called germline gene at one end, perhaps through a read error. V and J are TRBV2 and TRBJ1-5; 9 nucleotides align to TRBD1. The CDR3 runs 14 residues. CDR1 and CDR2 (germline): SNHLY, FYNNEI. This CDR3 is CASSEGQGNQPQHF. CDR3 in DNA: TGTGCCAGCAGCGAAGGACAGGGGAATCAGCCCCAGCATTTT.

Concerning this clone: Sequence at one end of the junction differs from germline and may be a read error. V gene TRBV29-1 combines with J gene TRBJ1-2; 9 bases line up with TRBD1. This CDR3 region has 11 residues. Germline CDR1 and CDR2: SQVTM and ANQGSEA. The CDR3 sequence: CSVEPGQGRVF. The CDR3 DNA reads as TGCAGCGTAGAACCGGGACAGGGTAGGGTCTTC.

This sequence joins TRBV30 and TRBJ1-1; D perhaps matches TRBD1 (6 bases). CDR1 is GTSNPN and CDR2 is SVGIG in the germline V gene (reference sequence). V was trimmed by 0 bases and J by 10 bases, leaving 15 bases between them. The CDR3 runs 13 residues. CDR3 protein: CAWSVWGRRVAFF. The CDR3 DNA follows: TGTGCCTGGAGTGTATGGGGGCGGCGGGTAGCTTTCTTT.

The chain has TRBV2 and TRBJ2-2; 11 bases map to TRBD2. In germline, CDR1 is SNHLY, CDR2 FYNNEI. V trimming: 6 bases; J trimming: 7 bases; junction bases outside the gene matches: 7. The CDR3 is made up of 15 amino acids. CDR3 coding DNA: TGTGCCAGCAGCCGTAGCGGGGGGGCAGGCGGGGAGCTGTTTTTT. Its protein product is CASSRSGGAGGELFF.

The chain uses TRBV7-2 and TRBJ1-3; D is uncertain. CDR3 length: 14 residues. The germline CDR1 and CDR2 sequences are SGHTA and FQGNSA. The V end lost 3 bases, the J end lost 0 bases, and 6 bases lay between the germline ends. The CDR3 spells CASSLRFSGNTIYF. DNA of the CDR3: TGTGCCAGCAGCTTGCGATTCTCTGGAAACACCATATATTTT.

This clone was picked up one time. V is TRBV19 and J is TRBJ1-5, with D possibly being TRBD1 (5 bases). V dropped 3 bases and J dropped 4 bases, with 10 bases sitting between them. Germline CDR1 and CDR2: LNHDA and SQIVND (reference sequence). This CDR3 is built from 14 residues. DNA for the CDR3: TGTGCCAGTAGTATCCAGGGTGCAAATCAGCCCCAGCATTTT. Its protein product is CASSIQGANQPQHF.

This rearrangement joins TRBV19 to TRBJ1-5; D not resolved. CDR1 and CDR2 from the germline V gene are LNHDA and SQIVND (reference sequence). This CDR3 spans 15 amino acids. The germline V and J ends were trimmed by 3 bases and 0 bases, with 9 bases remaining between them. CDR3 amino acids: CASSIFTVSNQPQHF. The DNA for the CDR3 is TGTGCCAGTAGTATCTTCACAGTTAGCAATCAGCCCCAGCATTTT.

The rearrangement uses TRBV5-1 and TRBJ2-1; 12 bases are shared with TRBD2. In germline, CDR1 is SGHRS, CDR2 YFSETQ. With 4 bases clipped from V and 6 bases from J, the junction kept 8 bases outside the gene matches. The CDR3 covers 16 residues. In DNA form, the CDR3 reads TGCGCCAGCAGCCCCTCTAGCGGGGGGGCCCTCAATGAGCAGTTCTTC. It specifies CASSPSSGGALNEQFF.

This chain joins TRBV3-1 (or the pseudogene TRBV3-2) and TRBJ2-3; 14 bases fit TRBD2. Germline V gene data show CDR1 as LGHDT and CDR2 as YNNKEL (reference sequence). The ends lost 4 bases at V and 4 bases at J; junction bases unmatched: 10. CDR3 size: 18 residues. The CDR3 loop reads CASSLIKTSGGAPDTQYF. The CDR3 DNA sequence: TGTGCCAGCAGCCTAATAAAGACTAGCGGGGGGGCCCCAGATACGCAGTATTTT.

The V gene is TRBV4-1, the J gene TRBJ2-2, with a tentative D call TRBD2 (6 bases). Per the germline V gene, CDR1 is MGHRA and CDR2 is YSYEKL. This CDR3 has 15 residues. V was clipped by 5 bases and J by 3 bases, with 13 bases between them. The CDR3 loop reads CASSRRARDTGELFF. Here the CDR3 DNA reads TGCGCCAGCAGCAGGAGGGCGAGGGACACCGGGGAGCTGTTTTTT.

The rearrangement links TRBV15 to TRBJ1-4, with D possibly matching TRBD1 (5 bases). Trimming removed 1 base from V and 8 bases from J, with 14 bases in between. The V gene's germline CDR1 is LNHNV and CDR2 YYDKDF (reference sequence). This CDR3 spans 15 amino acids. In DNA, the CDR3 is TGTGCCACCAGCAGAGCCCCCTTAAGGGGCGAAAAACTGTTTTTT. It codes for CATSRAPLRGEKLFF.

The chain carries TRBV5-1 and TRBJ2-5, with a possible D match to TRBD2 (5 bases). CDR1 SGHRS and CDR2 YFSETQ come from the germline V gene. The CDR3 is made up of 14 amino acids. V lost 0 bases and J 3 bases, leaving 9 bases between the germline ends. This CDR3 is CASSLGSGKETQYF. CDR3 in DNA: TGCGCCAGCAGCTTGGGTTCGGGGAAAGAGACCCAGTACTTC.

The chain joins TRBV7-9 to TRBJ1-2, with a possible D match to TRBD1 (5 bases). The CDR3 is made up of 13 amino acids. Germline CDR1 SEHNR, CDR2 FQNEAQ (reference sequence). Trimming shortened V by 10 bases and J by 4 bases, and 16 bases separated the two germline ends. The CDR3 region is CATAGLLPYGYTF. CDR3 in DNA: TGTGCCACGGCGGGACTGCTCCCCTATGGCTACACCTTC.